This T cell receptor (beta chain) appears in the sequencing data of a study of blood T cell repertoires in COVID-19. In the study's own analysis: By means of reference gene primer amplification, nucleated cell counts were estimated. The table came from immunoSEQ multiplex PCR; TCRdb's copy has only in-frame clones and leaves some out. V and J calls and clone size are those listed in that table; D and trimming were worked out from the DNA. Of roughly 350,000 clones in the sample, around 87% are singletons; the top ten hold less than 11%. This receptor was obtained from a woman aged 25 to 39 with COVID-19, enrolled during active disease. The material sequenced was peripheral blood.

The CDR3: CASSPKSGGSYNEQFF. The CDR3 DNA sequence: TGTGCCAGCTCACCGAAAAGCGGGGGCTCCTACAATGAGCAGTTCTTC. The chain employs TRBV18 and TRBJ2-1, with 8 bases fitting TRBD2. Germline CDR1 KGHSH, CDR2 LQKENI. V was clipped by 3 bases and J by 0 bases; unmatched bases: 4. CDR3 length: 16 residues. Full variable domain (rest looked up from reference TRBV18 and TRBJ2-1): NAGVMQNPRHLVRRRGQEARLRCSPMKGHSHVYWYRQLPEEGLKFMVYLQKENIIDESGMPKERFSAEFPKEGPSILRIQQVVRGDSAAYFCASSPKSGGSYNEQFFGPGTRLTVL.